A single sample is the source of the 21 T cell receptor beta chains below, sequenced in a study of long-term antiretroviral therapy in people with HIV. The assay, immunoSEQ v3.0, was run at survey level. The repertoire was sequenced with immunoSEQ multiplex PCR; TCRdb's copy has only in-frame clones and lacks some. The sample lists 6,500 to 8,000 clones, approximately 83% seen once, with 2.5% to 3% in the top ten. The sequencing used unsorted PBMCs, collected 3.7 years after starting antiretroviral therapy. Every receptor here comes from a woman between 50 and 59 years old with HIV.

This clone was counted a few times. This chain links TRBV7-3 with TRBJ2-3, with D unresolved. CDR1 and CDR2 (germline): SGHTA, FQGTGA. The CDR3 is made up of 13 amino acids. V was clipped by 2 bases and J by 1 base, with 4 bases between them. CDR3 residues: CASSLGGTDTQYF. Written as DNA, the CDR3 is TGTGCCAGCAGCTTAGGGGGCACAGATACGCAGTATTTT.

CDR3 region: CVSAAGGSYNEQFF. CDR3 in DNA: TGTGTCTCAGCAGCGGGAGGGTCCTACAATGAGCAGTTCTTC. The chain employs TRBV28 and TRBJ2-1; 10 nucleotides agree with TRBD2. The germline V gene encodes CDR1 MDHEN and CDR2 SYDVKM. The CDR3 is made up of 14 amino acids.

This chain's CDR3 is CASSPAGGMVIQYF. The CDR3 DNA follows: TGTGCCAGCAGCCCCGCCGGGGGAATGGTCATTCAGTACTTC. The chain is built from TRBV7-8 and TRBJ2-4, with a possible D match to TRBD2 (6 bases). The CDR3 has 14 amino acids. Trimming removed 5 bases from V and 9 bases from J, with 17 bases in between. Per germline, CDR1 SGHVS and CDR2 FQNEAQ.

In DNA, the CDR3 is TGTGCCTGGAGTAGGTCAGCGGGTGGAGAGACCCAGTACTTC. It is translated as CAWSRSAGGETQYF. V is TRBV30 and J is TRBJ2-5; a weak D match, TRBD2 (6 bases). From germline, CDR1 is GTSNPN and CDR2 SVGIG (reference sequence). The V end was cut by 2 bases, the J end by 4 bases, with 14 bases between. The CDR3 runs to 14 residues.

The rearrangement uses TRBV13 and TRBJ2-1, with 10 positions matching TRBD2. V shed 7 bases, J shed 0 bases, and the junction held 6 bases outside the gene matches. The CDR3 totals 16 residues. Germline CDR1 is PRHDT and CDR2 is FYEKMQ (reference sequence). CDR3 DNA sequence: TGTGCCAGCACCACTAGCGGGAAAAGCTCCTACAATGAGCAGTTCTTC. Translated: CASTTSGKSSYNEQFF.

V is TRBV2 and J is TRBJ2-2; D uncertain. V was cut by 2 bases and J by 7 bases, with 5 bases left in between. Germline V CDR1 and CDR2: SNHLY, FYNNEI. The CDR3 is 12 amino acids. As DNA, the CDR3 is TGTGCCAGCAGTGAAATGGACGGGGAGCTGTTTTTT. Its translation: CASSEMDGELFF.

This chain links TRBV7-9 with TRBJ2-7; TRBD2 agrees at 7 bases. Germline assignment: CDR1 SEHNR and CDR2 FQNEAQ (reference sequence). The CDR3 consists of 15 residues. J was trimmed by 3 bases and V by 1 base; bases with no gene match: 6. CDR3 amino acids: CASSLDASGVYEQYF. The CDR3 DNA sequence: TGTGCCAGCAGCTTAGACGCTAGCGGAGTCTACGAGCAGTACTTC.

The chain has TRBV4-2 and TRBJ2-3; 11 nucleotides line up with TRBD2. Germline CDR1 LGHNA, CDR2 YNFKEQ. The CDR3 contains 15 residues. After removal of 3 bases from V and 4 bases from J, the junction contained 3 bases not matched to a gene. CDR3 DNA sequence: TGTGCCAGCAGCCAGATAGCGGGAGGGCCAGATACGCAGTATTTT. Its protein is CASSQIAGGPDTQYF.

This clone was seen a single time. The chain combines TRBV27 with TRBJ2-1; 15 nucleotides align to TRBD2. The junction had 10 bases not matched to a gene; V was cut back by 6 bases and J by 1 base. CDR3 length: 19 residues. The germline gives CDR1 MNHEY, CDR2 SMNVEV (reference sequence). The CDR3 here is CASRPEGLAGGGSYNEQFF. The CDR3 nucleotides read TGTGCCAGCAGGCCGGAGGGACTAGCGGGAGGTGGGTCCTACAATGAGCAGTTCTTC.

This rearrangement joins TRBV7-8 to TRBJ2-7; no clear D gene. The V gene's germline CDR1 is SGHVS and CDR2 FQNEAQ. The germline V and J ends were trimmed by 2 bases and 2 bases, with 16 bases remaining between them. The CDR3 runs 16 residues. CDR3 loop: CASSLSIGFTTYEQYF. The CDR3 region has the DNA TGTGCCAGCAGCTTATCTATTGGCTTCACGACCTACGAGCAGTACTTC.

This clone was counted once. V and J are TRBV5-5 and TRBJ2-1; D not resolved. Looked up from germline, CDR1 is SGHKS and CDR2 is YYEKEE (reference sequence). This CDR3 comprises 15 residues. Between the trimmed V and J ends, which lost 4 bases and 1 base, there was a span of 12 bases. The CDR3 nucleotides are TGTGCCAGCAGCCCCAGCCCCAGTTCCTACAATGAGCAGTTCTTC. Translated: CASSPSPSSYNEQFF.

The V and J genes are TRBV28 and TRBJ2-4, with D uncertain. The germline V gene encodes CDR1 MDHEN and CDR2 SYDVKM. CDR3 length: 16 residues. The V gene lost 4 bases and the J gene lost 1 base, with 14 bases spanning the gap. The CDR3 bases are TGTGCCAGCAGTTCTTTCTCTCTGAGGGCCAAAAACATTCAGTACTTC. Protein: CASSSFSLRAKNIQYF.

This chain joins TRBV6-1 and TRBJ2-5; 10 bases match TRBD2. This CDR3 is built from 17 residues. Trimming at V came to 2 bases and at J to 10 bases, leaving 16 bases not matched to a gene. Germline CDR1 reads MNHNS; CDR2 reads SASEGT. The CDR3 loop reads CASSEWVTSGAFEVQYF. The CDR3 region has the DNA TGTGCCAGCAGTGAATGGGTAACTAGCGGGGCCTTCGAGGTCCAGTACTTC.

This clone was picked up a small number of times. The chain joins TRBV2 to TRBJ1-2; 12 bases align to TRBD1. Germline V CDR1 and CDR2: SNHLY, FYNNEI. Unmatched junction bases numbered 14, after V lost 4 bases and J lost 2 bases. The length of the CDR3 is 19 residues. The CDR3 region is CASSVHPGTGGLWNYGYTF. The CDR3 nucleotides are TGTGCCAGCAGTGTCCATCCGGGGACAGGGGGCCTATGGAACTATGGCTACACCTTC. The variable domain in full, completed from reference TRBV2 and TRBJ1-2, reads EPEVTQTPSHQVTQMGQEVILRCVPISNHLYFYWYRQILGQKVEFLVSFYNNEISEKSEIFDDQFSVERPDGSNFTLKIRSTKLEDSAMYFCASSVHPGTGGLWNYGYTFGSGTRLTVV.

The V gene is TRBV28, the J gene TRBJ1-4; D may be TRBD1 (6 bases). V lost 6 bases and J 1 base, leaving 12 bases between the germline ends. The V gene's germline CDR1 is MDHEN and CDR2 SYDVKM. The CDR3 totals 15 residues. CDR3 in amino acids: CASSRTVGTNEKLFF. CDR3 sequence (DNA): TGTGCCAGCAGCAGGACAGTAGGAACTAATGAAAAACTGTTTTTT. The full variable domain, its missing parts supplied by reference TRBV28 and TRBJ1-4, is DVKVTQSSRYLVKRTGEKVFLECVQDMDHENMFWYRQDPGLGLRLIYFSYDVKMKEKGDIPEGYSVSREKKERFSLILESASTNQTSMYLCASSRTVGTNEKLFFGSGTQLSVL.

The gene calls are TRBV9 and TRBJ2-7; TRBD2 is a possible D gene (6 bases). Germline CDR1 SGDLS, CDR2 YYNGEE. The length of the CDR3 is 16 residues. The V end was cut by 4 bases, the J end by 0 bases, with 17 bases between. This chain's CDR3 is CASSSQAAGSSYEQYF. The CDR3, as DNA: TGTGCCAGCAGCTCTCAGGCAGCCGGGAGCTCCTACGAGCAGTACTTC.

The chain links TRBV14 to TRBJ2-3; possibly TRBD1 for D (8 bases). Germline values: CDR1 SGHDN, CDR2 FVKESK. The CDR3 runs to 16 residues. Trimming pared 2 bases from V and 4 bases from J, leaving 16 bases between. This CDR3 is CASSQITGGVADTQYF. The CDR3 bases are TGTGCCAGCAGCCAAATTACAGGGGGGGTCGCAGATACGCAGTATTTT. Together with reference TRBV14 and TRBJ2-3, the CDR3 gives the full variable domain: EAGVTQFPSHSVIEKGQTVTLRCDPISGHDNLYWYRRVMGKEIKFLLHFVKESKQDESGMPNNRFLAERTGGTYSTLKVQPAELEDSGVYFCASSQITGGVADTQYFGPGTRLTVL.

The chain combines TRBV5-4 with TRBJ2-7; 10 bases are shared with TRBD1. Trimming removed 0 bases from V and 7 bases from J; junction bases left unmatched: 10. Germline CDR1 SGHNT, CDR2 YYREEE (reference sequence). This CDR3 is built from 16 residues. The CDR3 DNA reads TGTGCCAGCAGCTTGGGGGGAGGGGGACAGGGGTGGGAGCAGTACTTC. This codes for CASSLGGGGQGWEQYF. The full variable domain, rest sourced from reference TRBV5-4 and TRBJ2-7, is ETGVTQSPTHLIKTRGQQVTLRCSSQSGHNTVSWYQQALGQGPQFIFQYYREEENGRGNFPPRFSGLQFPNYSSELNVNALELDDSALYLCASSLGGGGQGWEQYFGPGTRLTVT.

This rearrangement joins TRBV9 to TRBJ2-3; D remains unclear. Germline loops: CDR1 SGDLS, CDR2 YYNGEE. The CDR3 is made up of 13 amino acids. V lost 2 bases and J 1 base, leaving 5 bases between the germline ends. The DNA of the CDR3 is TGTGCCAGCAGCGTGGTCGGCACAGATACGCAGTATTTT. Amino acid sequence: CASSVVGTDTQYF.

The chain links TRBV6-4 to TRBJ2-3; D unresolved. CDR3 size: 12 residues. V was trimmed by 0 bases and J by 10 bases, leaving 8 bases between them. CDR1 is MRHNA, CDR2 SNTAGT, per germline. The CDR3 coding sequence is TGTGCCAGCAGTGACTCGATCGGGCCGCAGTATTTT. Translating it yields CASSDSIGPQYF.

As DNA, the CDR3 is TGTGCCAGCAGCTTACGTCGAACCAGAAACTACAATGAGCAGTTCTTC. Translated, it gives CASSLRRTRNYNEQFF. This chain uses TRBV5-6 with TRBJ2-1, with D hard to call. The CDR3 length is 16 residues. The germline CDR1 and CDR2 sequences are SGHDT and YYEEEE. V was cut by 2 bases and J by 3 bases, with 15 bases left in between.